The sequence of this T cell receptor (beta chain) was determined in a study of cytomegalovirus exposure and HLA in healthy donors. Study details: Around 77 million unique TCRs from HLA-typed donors made up an early data release.

Healthy bone marrow donors supplied every sample. The CDR3 contains 14 residues. The trim removed 4 bases at V and 5 bases at J, leaving 5 bases unmatched. Germline V gene data show CDR1 as SGDLS and CDR2 as YYNGEE. About this clone: Other DNA sequences in the sample encode the same CDR3.

Primers: 60 Vbeta forward and 13 Jbeta reverse. Profiled with immunoSEQ multiplex PCR; TCRdb holds only in-frame clones, not every one. The sample has approximately 50,000 clones; over 60% are singletons. The receptor was derived from a man under 40 in good health and CMV-seropositive. Sequencing was done on a sample of PBMCs. The gene calls are TRBV9 and TRBJ1-4, with 7 bases identical to TRBD1. CDR3 residues: CASSRTGVNEKLFF. The CDR3 DNA sequence: TGTGCCAGCAGCAGGACAGGAGTAAATGAAAAACTGTTTTTT.